Presented here are 3 T cell receptor beta chains from one specimen sequenced in a study of blood T cells in healthy people across ages. Sample-barcoded 5' priming and a J-beta primer mix drove a second PCR of 7 to 11 cycles. Each CDR3 protein is one row after TCRdb ran MiXCR on the 5' RACE reads. The sample includes roughly 1,800,000 distinct CDR3 sequences, about 50% of them seen just once. The sequencing sample was made of blood. The receptors originated from a woman between 40 and 55 years old in good health.

This chain links TRBV5-5 with TRBJ2-3; 7 bases match TRBD2. This CDR3 spans 15 amino acids. J lost 0 bases, V lost 5 bases, and 6 bases had no gene match. The germline CDR1 and CDR2 sequences are SGHKS and YYEKEE (reference sequence). CDR3 in amino acids: CASRRAGSSTDTQYF. CDR3 DNA: TGTGCCAGCAGGCGAGCGGGGTCTAGCACAGATACGCAGTATTTT.

This clonotype was seen a handful of times. The chain combines TRBV2 with TRBJ1-1; D unclear. The V end was cut by 5 bases, the J end by 3 bases, with 10 bases between. The CDR3 has 13 residues. Germline V gene sequence: CDR1 SNHLY, CDR2 FYNNEI. CDR3 bases: TGTGCCAGCAGTCGTACGTGGGACACTGAAGCTTTCTTT. It specifies CASSRTWDTEAFF.

The chain has TRBV6-5 and TRBJ1-5; maybe TRBD1 (6 bases). This CDR3 comprises 14 residues. CDR1 is MNHEY, CDR2 SVGAGI, per germline. With 0 bases removed from V and 7 bases from J, the gap between germline ends came to 10 bases. The CDR3 region has the DNA TGTGCCAGCAGTTACTCTTCCAGGGGCCAGCCCCAGCATTTT. Translating it yields CASSYSSRGQPQHF.